These 3 T cell receptor beta chains were sequenced from one sample in a study of long-term antiretroviral therapy in people with HIV (dated by TCRdb to the early 2020s). Sequencing of the TRB variable region was done with the immunoSEQ hsTCRB v3.0 assay at survey level resolution. TCRdb provides this immuneACCESS table in a form limited to in-frame rearrangements. Some clones are lacking; in checked studies, under half of them reflect an unresolved V gene, and why the rest are absent is not known. The sample data list roughly 26,000 clones, and 85% to 95% of these were observed just once. Of the sample, 2% to 2.5% is held by the ten largest clones. Specimen: unsorted PBMCs, collected around 4.7 years after starting antiretroviral therapy. Every receptor here comes from a woman aged 45 to 65 with HIV.

The chain couples TRBV29-1 to TRBJ2-2, with 7 bases matching TRBD2. The germline CDR1 and CDR2 sequences are SQVTM and ANQGSEA. The CDR3 is 13 residues long. Trimming at V came to 4 bases and at J to 6 bases, leaving 5 bases not matched to a gene. As DNA, the CDR3 is TGCAGCGTTGCTGGACTAGTTCCCGGGGAGCTGTTTTTT. Translating it yields CSVAGLVPGELFF.

V is TRBV6-6 and J is TRBJ1-2; no clear D gene. Trimming removed 5 bases at V and 3 bases at J, with 7 bases between. CDR1 and CDR2 from the germline V gene are MNHNY and SVGAGI (reference sequence). The CDR3 covers 12 residues. CDR3 protein: CASSGLYYGYTF. CDR3 nucleotides: TGTGCCAGCAGTGGACTTTACTATGGCTACACCTTC.

The rearrangement links TRBV5-1 to TRBJ1-2; unclear D gene. The V end was cut by 3 bases, the J end by 4 bases, with 7 bases between. This CDR3 has 12 residues. Germline CDR1 SGHRS, CDR2 YFSETQ. This CDR3 is CASSSESYGYTF. CDR3 DNA: TGCGCCAGCAGCTCTGAATCCTATGGCTACACCTTC. Variable domain in full (rest from reference TRBV5-1 and TRBJ1-2): KAGVTQTPRYLIKTRGQQVTLSCSPISGHRSVSWYQQTPGQGLQFLFEYFSETQRNKGNFPGRFSGRQFSNSRSEMNVSTLELGDSALYLCASSSESYGYTFGSGTRLTVV.